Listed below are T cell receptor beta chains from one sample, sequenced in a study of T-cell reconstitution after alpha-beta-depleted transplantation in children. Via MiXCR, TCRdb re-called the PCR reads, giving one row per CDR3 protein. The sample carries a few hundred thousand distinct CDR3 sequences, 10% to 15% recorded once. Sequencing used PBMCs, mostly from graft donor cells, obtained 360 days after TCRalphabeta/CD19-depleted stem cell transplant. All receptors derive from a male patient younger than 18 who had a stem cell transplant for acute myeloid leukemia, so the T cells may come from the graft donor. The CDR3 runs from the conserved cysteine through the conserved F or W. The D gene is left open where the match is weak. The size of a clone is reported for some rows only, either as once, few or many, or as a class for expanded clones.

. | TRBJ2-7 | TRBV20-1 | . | TGCAGTGCTAGATTAGCGGTCTCCTACGAGCAGTACTTC | CSARLAVSYEQYF
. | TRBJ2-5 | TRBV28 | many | TGTGCCAGCTCTCTTGGCGACAGCCAAGAGACCCAGTACTTC | CASSLGDSQETQYF
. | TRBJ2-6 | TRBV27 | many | TGTGCCAGCAGTGGCTTGACAGGCCACTACTCTGGGGCCAACGTCCTGACTTTC | CASSGLTGHYSGANVLTF
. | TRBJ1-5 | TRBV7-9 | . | TGTGCCAGCAGCTTAGCTGGTCAGCCCCAGCATTTT | CASSLAGQPQHF
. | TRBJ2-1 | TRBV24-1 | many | TGTGCCACCAGTGGATTCGGGAGATGGTACAATGAGCAGTTCTTC | CATSGFGRWYNEQFF
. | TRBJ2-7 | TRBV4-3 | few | TGCGCCAGCAGCCAGATACGGGGACCGACTTACGAGCAGTACTTC | CASSQIRGPTYEQYF
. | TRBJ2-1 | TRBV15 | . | TGTGCCACCAGCAGAGATCGGGTGAATGAGCAGTTCTTC | CATSRDRVNEQFF
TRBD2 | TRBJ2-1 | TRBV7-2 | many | TGTGCCAGCAGCTTAGGGGACTGGGGAGGGTCCAATGAGCAGTTCTTC | CASSLGDWGGSNEQFF
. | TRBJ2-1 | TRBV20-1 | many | TGCAGTGCTTCATACAATGAGCAGTTCTTC | CSASYNEQFF
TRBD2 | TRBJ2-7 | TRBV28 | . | TGTGCCAGCAGTTTTCGCGGGACTAGCGGAGCCTACGAGCAGTACTTC | CASSFRGTSGAYEQYF
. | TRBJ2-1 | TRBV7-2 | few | TGTGCCAGCAGCTCAACACTAGTTTTAGAGCAGTTCTTC | CASSSTLVLEQFF
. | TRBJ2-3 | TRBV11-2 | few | TGTGCCAGCAGCTTAAGGGCCCCGGAGTGGGGTCCCCCCACAGATACGCAGTATTTT | CASSLRAPEWGPPTDTQYF
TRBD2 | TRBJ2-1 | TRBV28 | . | TGTGCCAGCAGGACTAGCGGAAACAATGAGCAGTTCTTC | CASRTSGNNEQFF
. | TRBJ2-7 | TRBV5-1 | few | TGCGCCAGCAGCCCCCGGACAGCGAGCTCCTACGAGCAGTACTTC | CASSPRTASSYEQYF
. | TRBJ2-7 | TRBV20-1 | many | TGCAGTGCTAGACCTGGACAGTTACCCTACGAGCAGTACTTC | CSARPGQLPYEQYF
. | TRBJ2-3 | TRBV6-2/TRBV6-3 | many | TGTGCCAGCAGCTATCTCGCGGTTACGCAGTATTTT | CASSYLAVTQYF
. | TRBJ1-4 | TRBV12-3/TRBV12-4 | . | TGTGCCAGCACTCACTGGATCGGGACCAAAAATGAAAAACTGTTTTTT | CASTHWIGTKNEKLFF
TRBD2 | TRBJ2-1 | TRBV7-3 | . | TGTGCCAGCAGCTTAACGTTGACTAGCGGGTTTTCCTACAATGAGCAGTTCTTC | CASSLTLTSGFSYNEQFF
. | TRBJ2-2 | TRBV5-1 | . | TGCGCCAGCAGCTTGGCGTTTCCAGGGACAATGGCCGGGGAGCTGTTTTTT | CASSLAFPGTMAGELFF